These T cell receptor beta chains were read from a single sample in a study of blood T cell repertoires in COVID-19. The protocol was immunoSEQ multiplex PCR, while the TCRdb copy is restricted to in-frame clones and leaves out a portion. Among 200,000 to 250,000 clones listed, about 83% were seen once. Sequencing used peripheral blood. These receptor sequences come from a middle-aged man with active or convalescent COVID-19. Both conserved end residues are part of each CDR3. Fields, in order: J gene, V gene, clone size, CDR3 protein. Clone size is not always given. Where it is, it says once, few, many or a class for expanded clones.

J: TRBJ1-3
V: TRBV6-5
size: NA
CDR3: CASSWGGSGNTIYF

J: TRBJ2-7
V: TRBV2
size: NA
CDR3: CASVASGSVNEEYF

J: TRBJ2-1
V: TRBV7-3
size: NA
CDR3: CASSLLGLANYNEQFF

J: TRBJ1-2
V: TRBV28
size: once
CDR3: CASSLWTVNYGYTF

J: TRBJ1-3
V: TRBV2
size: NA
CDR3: CASSESGLTASGNTIYF

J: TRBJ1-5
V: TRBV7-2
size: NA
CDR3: CASSFNQGSGPQHF

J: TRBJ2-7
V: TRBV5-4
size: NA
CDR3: CASSQGHSYEQYF

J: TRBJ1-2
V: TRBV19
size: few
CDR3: CASSTYYRDRWNPNYGYTF

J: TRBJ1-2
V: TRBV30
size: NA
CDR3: CAWKSLRGRDGYTF

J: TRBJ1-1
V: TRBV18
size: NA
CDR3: CASSPVTGELNTEAFF

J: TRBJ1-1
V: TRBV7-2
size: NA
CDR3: CASSSRSGTGNTEAFF

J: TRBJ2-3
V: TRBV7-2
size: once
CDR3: CASSPRSGLAGVNTQYF

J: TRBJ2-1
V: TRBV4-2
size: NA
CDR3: CASSQSPKLAGGGNEQFF

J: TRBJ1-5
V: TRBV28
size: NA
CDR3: CASSLSPGSNQPQHF

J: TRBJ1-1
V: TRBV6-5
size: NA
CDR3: CASSYEAFTEAFF

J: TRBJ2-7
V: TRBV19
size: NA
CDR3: CASSPQGATKEQYF

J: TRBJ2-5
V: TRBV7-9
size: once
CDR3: CASSSGTQETQYF

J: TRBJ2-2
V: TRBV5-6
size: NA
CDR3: CASSWDSSNTGELFF

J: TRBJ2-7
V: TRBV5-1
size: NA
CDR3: CATRILAGAYEQYF

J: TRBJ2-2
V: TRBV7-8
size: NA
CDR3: CASSLYDTGNTGELFF

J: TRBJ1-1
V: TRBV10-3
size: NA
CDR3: CAITWDAGGTEAFF

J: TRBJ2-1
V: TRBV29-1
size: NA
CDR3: CSVVPSRGTSINEQFF

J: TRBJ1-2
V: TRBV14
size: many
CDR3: CASSQDQQGQYRGYTF